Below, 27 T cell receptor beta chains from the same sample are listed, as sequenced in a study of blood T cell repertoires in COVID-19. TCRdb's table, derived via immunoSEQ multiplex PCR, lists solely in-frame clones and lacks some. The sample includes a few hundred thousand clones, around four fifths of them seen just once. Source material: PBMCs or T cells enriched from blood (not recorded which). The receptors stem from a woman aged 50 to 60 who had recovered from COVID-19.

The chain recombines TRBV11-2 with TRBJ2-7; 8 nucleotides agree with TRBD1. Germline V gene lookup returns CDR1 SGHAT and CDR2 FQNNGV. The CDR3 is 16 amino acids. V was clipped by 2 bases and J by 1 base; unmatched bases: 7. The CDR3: CASSLQSQGASYEQYF. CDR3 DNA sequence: TGTGCCAGCAGCTTACAGTCCCAGGGGGCATCCTACGAGCAGTACTTC.

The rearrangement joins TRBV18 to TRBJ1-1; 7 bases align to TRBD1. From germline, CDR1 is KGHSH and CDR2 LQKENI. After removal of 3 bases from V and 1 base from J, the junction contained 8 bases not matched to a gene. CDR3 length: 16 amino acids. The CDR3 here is CASSPSKGQPNTEAFF. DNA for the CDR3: TGTGCCAGCTCACCCTCAAAGGGACAGCCGAACACTGAAGCTTTCTTT.

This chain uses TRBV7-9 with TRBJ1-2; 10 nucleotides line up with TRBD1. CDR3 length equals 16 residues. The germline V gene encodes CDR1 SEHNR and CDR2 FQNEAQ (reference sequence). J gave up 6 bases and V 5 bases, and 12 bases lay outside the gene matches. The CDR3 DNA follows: TGTGCCAGCAGCCACTGGGATACCGGGACAGGGGATGGCTACACCTTC. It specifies CASSHWDTGTGDGYTF.

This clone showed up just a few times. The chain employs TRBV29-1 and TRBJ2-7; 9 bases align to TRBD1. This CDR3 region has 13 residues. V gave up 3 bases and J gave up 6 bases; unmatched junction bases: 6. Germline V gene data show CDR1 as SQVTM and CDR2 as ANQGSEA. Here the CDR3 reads CSVEGQGTLEQYF. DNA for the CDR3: TGCAGCGTTGAGGGACAGGGAACCCTCGAGCAGTACTTC.

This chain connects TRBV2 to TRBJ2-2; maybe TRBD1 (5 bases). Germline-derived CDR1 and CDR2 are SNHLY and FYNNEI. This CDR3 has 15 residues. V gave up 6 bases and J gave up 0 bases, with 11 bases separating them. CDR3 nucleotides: TGTGCCAGCAGCCGCCAGGGTACGAACACCGGGGAGCTGTTTTTT. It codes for CASSRQGTNTGELFF.

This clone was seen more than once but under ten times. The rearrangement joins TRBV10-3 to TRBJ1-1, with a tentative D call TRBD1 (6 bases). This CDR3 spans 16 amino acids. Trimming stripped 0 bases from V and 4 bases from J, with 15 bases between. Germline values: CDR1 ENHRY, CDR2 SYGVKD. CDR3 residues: CAISESSWTVFTEAFF. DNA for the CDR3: TGTGCCATCAGTGAGTCGTCCTGGACAGTGTTCACTGAAGCTTTCTTT.

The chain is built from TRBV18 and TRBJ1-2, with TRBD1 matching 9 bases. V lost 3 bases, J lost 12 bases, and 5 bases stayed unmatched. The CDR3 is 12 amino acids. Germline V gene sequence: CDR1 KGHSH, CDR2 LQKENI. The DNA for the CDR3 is TGTGCCAGCTCACCGACGACAGGGGGGCACACCTTC. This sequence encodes CASSPTTGGHTF.

CDR3 bases: TGTGCCAGCATCCCCGGGACAGGGTTAGGGCCCCTCCACTTT. Translated: CASIPGTGLGPLHF. The J gene is TRBJ1-6, the V gene TRBV2; 9 nucleotides match TRBD1. The CDR3 is 14 amino acids. J lost 13 bases, V lost 7 bases, and 11 bases had no gene match. The germline CDR1 and CDR2 sequences are SNHLY and FYNNEI.

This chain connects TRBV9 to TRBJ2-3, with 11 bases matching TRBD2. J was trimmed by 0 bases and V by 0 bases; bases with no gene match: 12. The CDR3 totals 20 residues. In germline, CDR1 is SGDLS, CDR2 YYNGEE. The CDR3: CASSVGRKTSGTRSTDTQYF. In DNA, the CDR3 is TGTGCCAGCAGCGTAGGACGAAAGACTAGCGGGACTAGGAGCACAGATACGCAGTATTTT.

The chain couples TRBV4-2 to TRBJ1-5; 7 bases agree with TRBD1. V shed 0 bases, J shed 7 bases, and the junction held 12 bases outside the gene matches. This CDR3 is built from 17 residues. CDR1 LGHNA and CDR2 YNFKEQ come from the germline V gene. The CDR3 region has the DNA TGTGCCAGCAGCCAAGATTTGGCAGGGGGTTCGCGACAGCCCCAGCATTTT. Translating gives CASSQDLAGGSRQPQHF.

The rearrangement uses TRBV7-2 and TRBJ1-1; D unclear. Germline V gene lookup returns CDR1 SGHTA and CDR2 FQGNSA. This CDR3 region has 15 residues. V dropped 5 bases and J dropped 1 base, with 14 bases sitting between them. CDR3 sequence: CASSRGLGRNTEAFF. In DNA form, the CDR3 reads TGTGCCAGCAGCCGCGGCCTGGGTAGGAACACTGAAGCTTTCTTT.

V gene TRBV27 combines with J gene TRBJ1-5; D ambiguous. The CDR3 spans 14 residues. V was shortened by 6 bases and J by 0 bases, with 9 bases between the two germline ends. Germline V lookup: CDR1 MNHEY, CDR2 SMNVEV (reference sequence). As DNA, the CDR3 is TGTGCCAGCAGCCTAGCTTTTAGCAATCAGCCCCAGCATTTT. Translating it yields CASSLAFSNQPQHF.

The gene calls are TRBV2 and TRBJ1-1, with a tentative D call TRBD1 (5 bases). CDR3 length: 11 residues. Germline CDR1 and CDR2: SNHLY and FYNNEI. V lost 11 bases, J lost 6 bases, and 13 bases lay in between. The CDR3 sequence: CAGVRGPEAFF. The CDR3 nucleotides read TGTGCCGGTGTAAGGGGTCCTGAAGCTTTCTTT.

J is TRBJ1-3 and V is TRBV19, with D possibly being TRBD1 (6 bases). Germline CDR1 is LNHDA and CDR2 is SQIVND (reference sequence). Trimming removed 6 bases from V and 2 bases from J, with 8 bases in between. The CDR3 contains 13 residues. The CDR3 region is CASRQGPGNTIYF. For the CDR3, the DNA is TGTGCCAGTAGACAGGGCCCTGGAAACACCATATATTTT.

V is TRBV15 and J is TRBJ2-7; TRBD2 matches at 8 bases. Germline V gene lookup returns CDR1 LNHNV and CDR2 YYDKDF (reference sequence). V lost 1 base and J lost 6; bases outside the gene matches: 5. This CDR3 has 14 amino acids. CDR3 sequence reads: CATSRVQAGVEQYF. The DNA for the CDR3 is TGTGCCACCAGCAGAGTTCAAGCGGGAGTCGAGCAGTACTTC.

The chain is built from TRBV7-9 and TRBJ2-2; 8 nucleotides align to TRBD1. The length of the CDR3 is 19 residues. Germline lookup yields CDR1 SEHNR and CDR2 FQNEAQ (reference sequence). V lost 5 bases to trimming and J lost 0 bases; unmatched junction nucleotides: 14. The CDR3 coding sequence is TGTGCCAGCAGCACGGCCGTCATCCTACAGGGGGCGAACACCGGGGAGCTGTTTTTT. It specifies CASSTAVILQGANTGELFF.

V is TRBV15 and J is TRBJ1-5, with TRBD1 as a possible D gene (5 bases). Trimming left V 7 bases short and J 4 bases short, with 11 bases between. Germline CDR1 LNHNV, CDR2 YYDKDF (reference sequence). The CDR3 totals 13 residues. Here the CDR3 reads CATNLGANQPQHF. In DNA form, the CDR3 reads TGTGCCACCAACTTAGGGGCGAATCAGCCCCAGCATTTT.

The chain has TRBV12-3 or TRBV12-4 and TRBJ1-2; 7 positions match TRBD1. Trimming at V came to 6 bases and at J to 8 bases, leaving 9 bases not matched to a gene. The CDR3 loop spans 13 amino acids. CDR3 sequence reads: CASSRNQGEGYTF. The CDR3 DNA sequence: TGTGCCAGCAGCCGTAATCAGGGGGAAGGCTACACCTTC.

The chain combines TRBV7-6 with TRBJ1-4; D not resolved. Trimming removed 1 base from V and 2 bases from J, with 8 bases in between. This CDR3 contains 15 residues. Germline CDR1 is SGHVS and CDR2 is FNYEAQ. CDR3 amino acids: CASSLGRVTNEKLFF. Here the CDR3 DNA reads TGTGCCAGCAGCTTAGGGAGGGTCACTAATGAAAAACTGTTTTTT.

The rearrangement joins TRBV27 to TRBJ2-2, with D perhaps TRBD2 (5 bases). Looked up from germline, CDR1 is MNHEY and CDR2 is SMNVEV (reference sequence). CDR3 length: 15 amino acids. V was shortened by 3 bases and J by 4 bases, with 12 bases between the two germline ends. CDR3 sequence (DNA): TGTGCCAGCAGTTTCGGGGTAGGAGGCACCGGGGAGCTGTTTTTT. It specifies CASSFGVGGTGELFF.

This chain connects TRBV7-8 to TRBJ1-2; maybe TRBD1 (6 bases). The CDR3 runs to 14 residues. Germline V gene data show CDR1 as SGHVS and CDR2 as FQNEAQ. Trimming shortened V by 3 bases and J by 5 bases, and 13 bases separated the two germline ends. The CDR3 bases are TGTGCCAGCAGCTTCCTAGGGGGTGTGTATGGCTACACCTTC. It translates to CASSFLGGVYGYTF.

This CDR3 is CASSQDRTQQFF. The CDR3 DNA follows: TGTGCCAGCAGCCAAGATAGGACTCAGCAGTTCTTC. This chain uses TRBV3-1 (or the pseudogene TRBV3-2) with TRBJ2-1, with D possibly being TRBD2 (5 bases). V dropped 0 bases and J dropped 11 bases, with 8 bases sitting between them. Germline CDR1 LGHDT, CDR2 YNNKEL (reference sequence). The CDR3 length is 12 residues.

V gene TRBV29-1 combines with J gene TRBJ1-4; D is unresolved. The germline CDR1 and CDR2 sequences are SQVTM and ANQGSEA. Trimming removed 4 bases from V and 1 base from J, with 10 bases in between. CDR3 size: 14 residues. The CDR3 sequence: CSVVAPLTNEKLFF. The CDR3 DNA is TGCAGCGTTGTAGCACCTCTAACTAATGAAAAACTGTTTTTT.

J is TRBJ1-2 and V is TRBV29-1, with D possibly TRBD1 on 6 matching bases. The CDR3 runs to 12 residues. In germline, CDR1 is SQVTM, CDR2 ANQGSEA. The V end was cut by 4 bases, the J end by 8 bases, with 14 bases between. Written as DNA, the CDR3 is TGCAGCGTTGTTTCCTCAGGGGTCGGCTACACCTTC. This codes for CSVVSSGVGYTF.

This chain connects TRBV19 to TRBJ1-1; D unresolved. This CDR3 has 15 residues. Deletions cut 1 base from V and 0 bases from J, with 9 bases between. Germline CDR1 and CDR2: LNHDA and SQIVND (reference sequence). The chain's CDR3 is CASSIAGRLNTEAFF. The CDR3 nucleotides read TGTGCCAGTAGTATAGCTGGCAGGCTGAACACTGAAGCTTTCTTT.

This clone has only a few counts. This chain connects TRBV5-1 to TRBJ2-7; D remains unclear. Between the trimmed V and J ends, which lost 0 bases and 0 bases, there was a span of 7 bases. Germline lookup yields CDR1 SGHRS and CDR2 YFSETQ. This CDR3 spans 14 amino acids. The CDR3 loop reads CASSLDTFSYEQYF. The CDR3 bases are TGCGCCAGCAGCTTGGACACCTTCTCCTACGAGCAGTACTTC.

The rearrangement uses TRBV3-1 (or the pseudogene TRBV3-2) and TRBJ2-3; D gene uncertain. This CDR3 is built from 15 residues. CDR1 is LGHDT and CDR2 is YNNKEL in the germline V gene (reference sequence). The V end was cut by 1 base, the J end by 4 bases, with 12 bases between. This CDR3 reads CASSQGLLGPDTQYF. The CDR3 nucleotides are TGTGCCAGCAGCCAAGGCCTCCTTGGCCCAGATACGCAGTATTTT.